This entry features one T cell receptor (beta chain) sequence. The antigen is undetermined. Trimming stripped 0 bases from V and 2 bases from J, with 8 bases between. This CDR3 has 15 residues. CDR1 is SGHAT, CDR2 FQNNGV, per germline. The sample belongs to a study of T cell responses to AZD1222 COVID-19 vaccine. The study's findings and limits: Baseline antibody screening turned up just a handful of seropositive AZD1222 recipients. Donors were largely white British and mainly female; clonal diversity was possibly underestimated.

The table came from immunoSEQ multiplex PCR; TCRdb's copy has only in-frame clones and leaves some out. The data show about 34,000 clones, about 89% seen once. The sequencing used peripheral blood, collected on day 0 of AZD1222 vaccination. This TCR was recovered from an adult in good health. The rearrangement joins TRBV11-2 to TRBJ2-1; D unclear. The CDR3 spells CASSLDSTAYNEQFF. The CDR3 nucleotides read TGTGCCAGCAGCTTAGATTCTACGGCCTACAATGAGCAGTTCTTC.